This entry lists 21 T cell receptor beta chains sequenced from one sample in a study of blood T cell repertoires in COVID-19. Libraries were prepared by immunoSEQ multiplex PCR; TCRdb keeps only in-frame clonotypes and omits some of them. In the table there are under 300,000 clones, roughly 84% of which are singletons. Specimen: peripheral blood. Source of these receptors: a woman aged 40-49 years who had recovered from COVID-19.

The chain links TRBV12-5 to TRBJ1-4; D remains unclear. The CDR3 consists of 18 residues. V gave up 4 bases and J gave up 2 bases, with 20 bases separating them. Germline-derived CDR1 and CDR2 are LGHNT and FRNRAP. CDR3 bases: TGTGCTAGTGGTTATATCTTTCGGGAGGGCCGGACTAATGAAAAACTGTTTTTT. Translation gives CASGYIFREGRTNEKLFF.

This clone was seen just once. V is TRBV5-6 and J is TRBJ2-1; 13 bases map to TRBD2. The length of the CDR3 is 18 residues. Losses at the gene ends were 2 bases for V and 5 bases for J; bases not matched to a gene: 10. The germline V gene has CDR1 SGHDT and CDR2 YYEEEE. The CDR3 coding sequence is TGTGCCAGCAGCTTATTGACTAGCGGGGGGACGAAACACAATGAGCAGTTCTTC. Translated: CASSLLTSGGTKHNEQFF. Full variable domain (remainder filled in from reference TRBV5-6 and TRBJ2-1): DAGVTQSPTHLIKTRGQQVTLRCSPKSGHDTVSWYQQALGQGPQFIFQYYEEEERQRGNFPDRFSGHQFPNYSSELNVNALLLGDSALYLCASSLLTSGGTKHNEQFFGPGTRLTVL.

This clone occurred a few times. The rearrangement uses TRBV18 and TRBJ1-1, with a weak D call TRBD1 (5 bases). This CDR3 region has 14 residues. CDR1 and CDR2 from the germline V gene are KGHSH and LQKENI. Trimming shortened V by 4 bases and J by 3 bases, and 12 bases separated the two germline ends. The CDR3 here is CASSLQDIYTEAFF. The CDR3 DNA reads as TGTGCCAGCTCACTACAGGACATCTACACTGAAGCTTTCTTT.

This chain's CDR3 is CASSFSGDLNQPQHF. In DNA, the CDR3 is TGTGCCAGCAGCTTTTCAGGGGATCTGAATCAGCCCCAGCATTTT. The chain uses TRBV5-5 and TRBJ1-5; maybe TRBD1 (6 bases). This CDR3 spans 15 amino acids. CDR1 and CDR2 from the germline V gene are SGHKS and YYEKEE (reference sequence). The V gene lost 2 bases and the J gene lost 4 bases, with 13 bases spanning the gap.

The gene calls are TRBV28 and TRBJ2-7, with D possibly being TRBD2 (6 bases). From germline, CDR1 is MDHEN and CDR2 SYDVKM. The CDR3 has 16 residues. V was cut by 8 bases and J by 3 bases, with 23 bases left in between. The chain's CDR3 is CASGLLGATEGYEQYF. DNA for the CDR3: TGTGCCAGCGGCCTTCTAGGAGCTACGGAGGGCTACGAGCAGTACTTC.

The J gene is TRBJ1-4, the V gene TRBV19; D remains unclear. Looked up from germline, CDR1 is LNHDA and CDR2 is SQIVND (reference sequence). CDR3 length equals 13 residues. V was pared by 6 bases and J by 7 bases, with 12 bases between. The CDR3 loop reads CASRGYSGEKLFF. Here the CDR3 DNA reads TGTGCCAGTAGGGGATATAGCGGTGAAAAACTGTTTTTT.

This chain connects TRBV3-1 (or the pseudogene TRBV3-2) to TRBJ1-2, with D possibly being TRBD1 (6 bases). Trimming shortened V by 2 bases and J by 2 bases, and 9 bases separated the two germline ends. The CDR3 covers 14 residues. CDR1 and CDR2 (germline): LGHDT, YNNKEL (reference sequence). The CDR3 nucleotides are TGTGCCAGCAGCCAACCTACAGGGAACTATGGCTACACCTTC. This codes for CASSQPTGNYGYTF.

In regard to this clone: Within the sample, other DNA sequences also encode this same CDR3. The J gene is TRBJ2-7, the V gene TRBV6-2 or TRBV6-3, with 8 bases that match TRBD1. This CDR3 region has 14 residues. Germline trimming cut 6 bases from V and 0 bases from J; bases unmatched to any gene: 4. Germline CDR1 MNHEY, CDR2 SVGEGT. This CDR3 is CASSRTGNSYEQYF. The DNA for the CDR3 is TGTGCCAGCAGCCGGACAGGGAACTCCTACGAGCAGTACTTC.

This chain joins TRBV4-3 and TRBJ2-3; D possibly corresponds to TRBD2 (5 bases). Germline V CDR1 and CDR2: LGHNA, YSLEER. There are 18 residues in the CDR3. V gave up 0 bases and J gave up 6 bases, with 22 bases separating them. The CDR3 sequence: CASSQDIGILGVKDTQYF. CDR3 nucleotides: TGCGCCAGCAGCCAAGATATAGGGATACTCGGGGTTAAGGATACGCAGTATTTT.

This sequence joins TRBV5-5 and TRBJ2-7; D may be TRBD1 (5 bases). Looked up from germline, CDR1 is SGHKS and CDR2 is YYEKEE (reference sequence). The CDR3 contains 14 residues. V was pared by 3 bases and J by 2 bases, with 12 bases between. CDR3 sequence: CASSWGQGTYEQYF. The CDR3 bases are TGTGCCAGCAGCTGGGGTCAGGGAACCTACGAGCAGTACTTC.

The CDR3 nucleotides read TGTGCCAGCAGTTATTTTGGACACCCCCCAGATTCACCCCTCCACTTT. This codes for CASSYFGHPPDSPLHF. V and J are TRBV6-5 and TRBJ1-6; D is perhaps TRBD1 (5 bases). The CDR3 has 16 amino acids. Germline loops: CDR1 MNHEY, CDR2 SVGAGI. Trimming removed 3 bases from V and 8 bases from J, with 17 bases in between.

The rearrangement joins TRBV5-1 to TRBJ1-1; tentative D call: TRBD1 (5 bases). Germline values: CDR1 SGHRS, CDR2 YFSETQ. The CDR3 is 14 residues long. With 3 bases removed from V and 0 bases from J, the gap between germline ends came to 9 bases. The CDR3 DNA sequence: TGCGCCAGCAGCTCGGGGGTCATGAACACTGAAGCTTTCTTT. Its protein is CASSSGVMNTEAFF.

This clone was found once. This chain links TRBV5-1 with TRBJ2-5; 9 bases line up with TRBD1. This CDR3 spans 14 amino acids. Trimming took 3 bases from V and 5 from J; bases not matched to a gene: 5. The germline V gene encodes CDR1 SGHRS and CDR2 YFSETQ. The CDR3, as DNA: TGCGCCAGCAGCTATGGACAGGGGTTCGAGACCCAGTACTTC. This codes for CASSYGQGFETQYF.

V gene TRBV19 combines with J gene TRBJ1-5; 9 nucleotides match TRBD1. CDR1 LNHDA and CDR2 SQIVND come from the germline V gene (reference sequence). Trimming cost V 5 bases and J 4 bases; bases outside gene matches: 9. This CDR3 contains 16 residues. CDR3 DNA sequence: TGTGCCAGTAGTGTACGGACAGGGGCTCTTAATCAGCCCCAGCATTTT. As protein: CASSVRTGALNQPQHF.

V gene TRBV30 combines with J gene TRBJ1-5; D possibly corresponds to TRBD1 (6 bases). This CDR3 spans 16 amino acids. V lost 0 bases, J lost 2 bases, and 14 bases lay in between. Germline V gene sequence: CDR1 GTSNPN, CDR2 SVGIG (reference sequence). The CDR3 is CAWSVTGAGGNQPQHF. The CDR3 nucleotides are TGTGCCTGGAGTGTAACTGGGGCAGGGGGCAATCAGCCCCAGCATTTT. Full variable domain (rest looked up from reference TRBV30 and TRBJ1-5): SQTIHQWPATLVQPVGSPLSLECTVEGTSNPNLYWYRQAAGRGLQLLFYSVGIGQISSEVPQNLSASRPQDRQFILSSKKLLLSDSGFYLCAWSVTGAGGNQPQHFGDGTRLSIL.

The chain uses TRBV7-9 and TRBJ1-1, with D uncertain. Per the germline V gene, CDR1 is SEHNR and CDR2 is FQNEAQ (reference sequence). With 3 bases removed from V and 1 base from J, the gap between germline ends came to 6 bases. CDR3 length: 13 residues. The CDR3 nucleotides read TGTGCCAGCAGCTTTACAGAGAACACTGAAGCTTTCTTT. It is translated as CASSFTENTEAFF.

The chain couples TRBV7-9 to TRBJ2-1; 8 positions match TRBD2. The CDR3 consists of 14 residues. V dropped 2 bases and J dropped 13; count of bases not matched to a gene: 10. Germline-derived CDR1 and CDR2 are SEHNR and FQNEAQ (reference sequence). The CDR3 DNA reads TGTGCCAGCAGCTTAAGTTTGGCGGGGGGTTCTCAGTTCTTC. It specifies CASSLSLAGGSQFF.

The chain recombines TRBV5-1 with TRBJ1-6, with 7 bases identical to TRBD1. After removal of 0 bases from V and 8 bases from J, the junction contained 5 bases not matched to a gene. The CDR3 is made up of 15 amino acids. CDR1 is SGHRS, CDR2 YFSETQ, per germline. The CDR3 nucleotides are TGCGCCAGCAGCTTGGTTACAGGGGCGGATTCACCCCTCCACTTT. Translation gives CASSLVTGADSPLHF.

The chain employs TRBV6-5 and TRBJ1-2, with 7 nucleotides matching TRBD1. The germline V gene has CDR1 MNHEY and CDR2 SVGAGI. The CDR3 totals 14 residues. The junction had 10 bases not matched to a gene; V was cut back by 5 bases and J by 7 bases. The CDR3 loop is CASSIRQGGGGYTF. The CDR3 DNA reads TGTGCCAGCAGTATCCGACAGGGCGGTGGTGGCTACACCTTC.

This chain joins TRBV5-4 and TRBJ2-5; 12 bases agree with TRBD2. Germline V CDR1 and CDR2: SGHNT, YYREEE (reference sequence). The CDR3 has 16 amino acids. V dropped 4 bases and J dropped 4; count of bases not matched to a gene: 8. This CDR3 is CASSGQTSGGGETQYF. The DNA for the CDR3 is TGTGCCAGCAGCGGTCAGACTAGCGGGGGCGGAGAGACCCAGTACTTC. The whole variable domain, remainder taken from reference TRBV5-4 and TRBJ2-5, is ETGVTQSPTHLIKTRGQQVTLRCSSQSGHNTVSWYQQALGQGPQFIFQYYREEENGRGNFPPRFSGLQFPNYSSELNVNALELDDSALYLCASSGQTSGGGETQYFGPGTRLLVL.

V usage is TRBV28 and J usage is TRBJ1-4, with 10 bases identical to TRBD1. Germline CDR1 is MDHEN and CDR2 is SYDVKM. The junction had 5 bases not matched to a gene; V was cut back by 4 bases and J by 6 bases. The length of the CDR3 is 15 residues. CDR3 coding DNA: TGTGCCAGCAGTTCGCCTGGGACAGGGGATGAAAAACTGTTTTTT. Amino acids: CASSSPGTGDEKLFF.